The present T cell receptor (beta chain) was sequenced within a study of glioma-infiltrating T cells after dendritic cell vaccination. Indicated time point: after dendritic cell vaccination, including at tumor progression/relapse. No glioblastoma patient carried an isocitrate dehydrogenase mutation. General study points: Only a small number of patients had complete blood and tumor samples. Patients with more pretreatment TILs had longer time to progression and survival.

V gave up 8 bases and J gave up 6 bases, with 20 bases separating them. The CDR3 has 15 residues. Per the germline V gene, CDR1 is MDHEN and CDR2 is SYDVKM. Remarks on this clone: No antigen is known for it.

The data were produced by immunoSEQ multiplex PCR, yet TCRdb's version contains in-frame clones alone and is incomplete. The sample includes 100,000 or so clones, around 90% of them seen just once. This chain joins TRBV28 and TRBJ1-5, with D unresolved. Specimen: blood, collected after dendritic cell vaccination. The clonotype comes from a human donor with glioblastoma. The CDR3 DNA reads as TGTGCCAGCGATTCCCTAGCGGGGAAGGGTCAGCCCCAGCATTTT. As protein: CASDSLAGKGQPQHF.